This TCR beta chain was profiled in a study of a mutant IDH1 vaccine in newly diagnosed glioma. Overall study: Treated patients had a mean age of 40.4 years and a sex split that was about 62% male and around 38% female.

Details on this clone: As yet, its antigen is unknown.

Using immunoSEQ multiplex PCR, the repertoire was profiled, and TCRdb retains in-frame clones only, with some absent. The sample holds about 11,000 clones, about four fifths seen once. Time point defined: week 47, end of study. In every dose of vaccine, 300 ug of mutant IDH1 20-mer peptide was given alongside topical imiquimod. Trimming left V 4 bases short and J 5 bases short, with 15 bases between. The germline V gene has CDR1 SGHRS and CDR2 YFSETQ. This CDR3 has 15 amino acids. The starting material was PBMCs, obtained from a glioma patient whose treatment included an IDH1 peptide vaccine. V usage is TRBV5-1 and J usage is TRBJ2-2; D may match TRBD1 or TRBD2 (5 bases each). This receptor was obtained from a man aged 25-40 years with glioma. The CDR3 DNA is TGCGCCAGCAGCCCGGACGGGACCATAACCGGGGAGCTGTTTTTT. It translates to CASSPDGTITGELFF.